Listed below are T cell receptor beta chains from one sample, sequenced in a study of TIL therapy for anti-PD-1-resistant metastatic lung cancer. TCRdb keeps only in-frame clones here, not all; method: immunoSEQ multiplex PCR. The profile shows about 44,000 clones, about 80% of them singletons. Source: blood, taken at baseline. The source is a man aged 70-80 years with non-small cell lung cancer. The CDR3 runs from the conserved cysteine through the conserved F or W. A D gene is named only where the DNA matches it firmly. Size is stated for part of the rows, as once, few or many counts, or as a class when the clone is expanded.

j_gene | v_gene | abundance | d_gene | CDR3aa | CDR3nt
TRBJ2-7 | TRBV11-2 | NA | NA | CASSFGPEQYF | TGTGCCAGCAGCTTCGGGCCTGAGCAGTACTTC
TRBJ2-3 | TRBV7-3 | NA | NA | CASSLGRLTAKDTQYF | TGTGCCAGCAGCTTAGGTAGACTGACAGCGAAAGATACGCAGTATTTT
TRBJ2-2 | TRBV4-2 | few | NA | CASSQDYSPNTGELFF | TGTGCCAGCAGCCAAGACTACTCACCGAACACCGGGGAGCTGTTTTTT
TRBJ2-1 | TRBV5-1 | NA | NA | CASRLEITNEQFF | TGCGCCAGCAGGCTGGAGATAACCAATGAGCAGTTCTTC
TRBJ1-2 | TRBV28 | few | NA | CASVDFNYGYTF | TGTGCCAGCGTGGACTTTAACTATGGCTACACCTTC
TRBJ1-2 | TRBV7-3 | NA | NA | CASSFEGYGYTF | TGTGCCAGCAGCTTCGAGGGTTATGGCTACACCTTC
TRBJ2-7 | TRBV2 | NA | TRBD1 | CASRAPDRGEQYF | TGTGCCAGCAGAGCGCCGGACAGGGGCGAGCAGTACTTC
TRBJ2-3 | TRBV7-3 | NA | NA | CASRASHGTDTQYF | TGTGCCAGCAGGGCCTCCCACGGTACAGATACGCAGTATTTT
TRBJ1-2 | TRBV10-3 | NA | TRBD1 | CAISGTGDYGYTF | TGTGCCATCAGTGGGACAGGGGACTATGGCTACACCTTC
TRBJ2-1 | TRBV27 | NA | TRBD2 | CATTSGRASEQFF | TGTGCCACTACTAGCGGGAGGGCCAGTGAGCAGTTCTTC
TRBJ2-7 | TRBV9 | NA | TRBD2 | CASSVGAGGPQEQYF | TGTGCCAGCAGCGTAGGAGCGGGAGGGCCGCAAGAGCAGTACTTC
TRBJ1-2 | TRBV10-3 | few | NA | CAISDQGHGYTF | TGTGCCATCAGTGACCAGGGGCATGGCTACACCTTC
TRBJ2-7 | TRBV6-5 | NA | TRBD2 | CASSAGGLGSYEQYF | TGTGCCAGCAGTGCGGGAGGTTTGGGATCCTACGAGCAGTACTTC
TRBJ2-1 | TRBV9 | NA | NA | CASSGDSLSSYNEQFF | TGTGCCAGCAGCGGAGACAGTCTTAGCTCCTACAATGAGCAGTTCTTC